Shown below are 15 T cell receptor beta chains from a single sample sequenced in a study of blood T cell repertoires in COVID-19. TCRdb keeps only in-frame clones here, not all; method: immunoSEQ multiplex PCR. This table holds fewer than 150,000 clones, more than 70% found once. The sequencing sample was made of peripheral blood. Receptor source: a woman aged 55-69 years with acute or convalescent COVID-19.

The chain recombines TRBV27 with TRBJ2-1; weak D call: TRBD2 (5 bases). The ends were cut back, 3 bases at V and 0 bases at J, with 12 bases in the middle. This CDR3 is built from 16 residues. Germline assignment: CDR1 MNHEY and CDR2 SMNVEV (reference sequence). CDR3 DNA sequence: TGTGCCAGCAGTTTTTCTAGCTTCCGCTCCTACAATGAGCAGTTCTTC. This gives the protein CASSFSSFRSYNEQFF.

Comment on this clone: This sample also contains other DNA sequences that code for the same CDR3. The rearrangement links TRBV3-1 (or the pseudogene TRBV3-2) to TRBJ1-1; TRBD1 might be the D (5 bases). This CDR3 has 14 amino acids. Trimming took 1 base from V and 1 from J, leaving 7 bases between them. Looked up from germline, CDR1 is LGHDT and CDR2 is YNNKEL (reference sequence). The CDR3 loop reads CASSQAQGNTEAFF. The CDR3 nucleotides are TGTGCCAGCAGCCAAGCCCAGGGGAACACTGAAGCTTTCTTT.

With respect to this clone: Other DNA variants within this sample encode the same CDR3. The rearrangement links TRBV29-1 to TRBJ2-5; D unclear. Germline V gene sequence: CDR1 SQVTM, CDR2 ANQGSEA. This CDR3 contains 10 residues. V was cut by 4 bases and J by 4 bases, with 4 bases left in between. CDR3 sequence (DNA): TGCAGCGTTGGAGGAGAGACCCAGTACTTC. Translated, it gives CSVGGETQYF.

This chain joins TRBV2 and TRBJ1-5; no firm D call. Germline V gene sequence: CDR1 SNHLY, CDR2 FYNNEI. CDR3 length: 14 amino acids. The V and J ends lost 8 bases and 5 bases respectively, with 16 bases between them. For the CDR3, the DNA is TGTGCCAGCGGCCTACTACTCAACTATCAGCCCCAGCATTTT. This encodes CASGLLLNYQPQHF.

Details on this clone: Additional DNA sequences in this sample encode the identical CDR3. The CDR3 here is CASSFSGDYGYTF. For the CDR3, the DNA is TGTGCCAGCAGCTTTTCAGGGGACTATGGCTACACCTTC. The rearrangement uses TRBV7-9 and TRBJ1-2, with D maybe TRBD1 (6 bases). Trimming left V 3 bases short and J 3 bases short, with 8 bases between. There are 13 residues in the CDR3. Germline values: CDR1 SEHNR, CDR2 FQNEAQ (reference sequence).

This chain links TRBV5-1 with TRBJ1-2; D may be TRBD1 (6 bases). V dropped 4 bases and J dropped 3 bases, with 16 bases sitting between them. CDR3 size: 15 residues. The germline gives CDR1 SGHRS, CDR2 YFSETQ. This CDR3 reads CASSLEGVPDYGYTF. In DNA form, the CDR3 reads TGCGCCAGCAGCCTGGAGGGGGTACCGGACTATGGCTACACCTTC.

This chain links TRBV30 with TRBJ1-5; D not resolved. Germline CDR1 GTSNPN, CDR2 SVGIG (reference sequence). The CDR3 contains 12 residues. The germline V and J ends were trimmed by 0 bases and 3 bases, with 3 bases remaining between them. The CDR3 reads CAWSVNNQPQHF. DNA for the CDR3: TGTGCCTGGAGTGTTAACAATCAGCCCCAGCATTTT.

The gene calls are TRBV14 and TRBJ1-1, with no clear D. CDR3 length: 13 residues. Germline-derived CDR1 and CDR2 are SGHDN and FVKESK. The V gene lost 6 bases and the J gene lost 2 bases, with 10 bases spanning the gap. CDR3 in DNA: TGTGCCAGCAGTCTCTACCTAAACACTGAAGCTTTCTTT. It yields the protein CASSLYLNTEAFF.

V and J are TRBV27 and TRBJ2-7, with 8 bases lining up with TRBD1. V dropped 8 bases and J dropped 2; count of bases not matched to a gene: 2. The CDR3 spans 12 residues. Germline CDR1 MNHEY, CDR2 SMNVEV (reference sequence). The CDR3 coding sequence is TGTGCCAGCTCCAGGGGGCCCTACGAGCAGTACTTC. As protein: CASSRGPYEQYF.

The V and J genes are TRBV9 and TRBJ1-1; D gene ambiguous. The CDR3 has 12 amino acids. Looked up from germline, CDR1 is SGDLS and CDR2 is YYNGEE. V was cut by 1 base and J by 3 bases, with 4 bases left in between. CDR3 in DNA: TGTGCCAGCAGCGTAAGCGACACTGAAGCTTTCTTT. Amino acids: CASSVSDTEAFF.

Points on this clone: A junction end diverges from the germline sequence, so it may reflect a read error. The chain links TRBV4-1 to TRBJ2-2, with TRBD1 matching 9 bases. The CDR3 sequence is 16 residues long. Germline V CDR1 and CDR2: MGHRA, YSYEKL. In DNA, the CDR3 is TGCGCCAGCAGCCAACCCGGGACAGGGAACGCCGGGGAGCTGTTTTTT. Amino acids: CASSQPGTGNAGELFF.

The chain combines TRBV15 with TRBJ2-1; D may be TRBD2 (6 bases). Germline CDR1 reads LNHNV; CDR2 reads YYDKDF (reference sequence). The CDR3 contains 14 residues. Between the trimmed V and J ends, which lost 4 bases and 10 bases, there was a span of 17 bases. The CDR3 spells CATSNRLALSEQFF. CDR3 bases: TGTGCCACCAGCAACAGGCTAGCGCTCTCGGAGCAGTTCTTC.

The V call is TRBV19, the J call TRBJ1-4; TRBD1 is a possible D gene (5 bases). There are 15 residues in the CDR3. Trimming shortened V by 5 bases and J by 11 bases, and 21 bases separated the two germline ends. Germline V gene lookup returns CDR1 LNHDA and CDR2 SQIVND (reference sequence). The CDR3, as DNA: TGTGCCAGTAGTTCCCGACAGAGACAAATGAAGAAACTGTTTTTT. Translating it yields CASSSRQRQMKKLFF.

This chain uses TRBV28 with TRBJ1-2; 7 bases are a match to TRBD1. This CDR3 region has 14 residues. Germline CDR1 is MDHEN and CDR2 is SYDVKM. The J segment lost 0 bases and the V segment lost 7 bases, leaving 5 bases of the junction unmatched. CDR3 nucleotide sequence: TGTGCCAGCACCTTGACAGGGACTAACTATGGCTACACCTTC. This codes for CASTLTGTNYGYTF.

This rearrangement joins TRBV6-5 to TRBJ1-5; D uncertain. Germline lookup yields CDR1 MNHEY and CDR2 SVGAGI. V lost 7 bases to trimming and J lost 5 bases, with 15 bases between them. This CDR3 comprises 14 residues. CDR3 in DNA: TGTGCCAGCACCCCGCCGGGAGGCTATCAGCCCCAGCATTTT. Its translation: CASTPPGGYQPQHF.